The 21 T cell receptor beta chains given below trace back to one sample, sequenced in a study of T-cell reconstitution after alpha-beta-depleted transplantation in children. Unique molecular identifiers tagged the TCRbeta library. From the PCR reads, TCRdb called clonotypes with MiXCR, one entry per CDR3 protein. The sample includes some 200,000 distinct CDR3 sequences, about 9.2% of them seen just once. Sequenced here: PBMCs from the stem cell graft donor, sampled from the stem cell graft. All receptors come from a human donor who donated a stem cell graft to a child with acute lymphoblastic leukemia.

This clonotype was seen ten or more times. The CDR3 is CASSPEGEPYNEQFF. The CDR3 nucleotides read TGCGCCAGCAGCCCGGAAGGGGAACCCTACAATGAGCAGTTCTTC. The genes are TRBV5-1 and TRBJ2-1; the D gene is possibly TRBD1 (5 bases). The germline V and J ends were trimmed by 4 bases and 2 bases, with 13 bases remaining between them. The CDR3 contains 15 residues. Germline lookup yields CDR1 SGHRS and CDR2 YFSETQ.

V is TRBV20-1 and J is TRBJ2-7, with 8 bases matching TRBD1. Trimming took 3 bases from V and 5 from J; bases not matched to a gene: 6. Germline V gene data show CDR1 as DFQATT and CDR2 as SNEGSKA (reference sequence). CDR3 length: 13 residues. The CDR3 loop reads CSASNQGANEQYF. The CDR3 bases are TGCAGTGCTAGTAACCAGGGGGCCAACGAGCAGTACTTC.

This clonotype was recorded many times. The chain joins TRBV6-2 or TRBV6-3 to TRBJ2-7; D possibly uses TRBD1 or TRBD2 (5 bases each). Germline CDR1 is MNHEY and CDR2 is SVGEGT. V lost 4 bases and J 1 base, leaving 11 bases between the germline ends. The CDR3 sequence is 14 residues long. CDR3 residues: CASSSIGGSYEQYF. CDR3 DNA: TGTGCCAGCAGTTCCATTGGGGGTTCCTACGAGCAGTACTTC.

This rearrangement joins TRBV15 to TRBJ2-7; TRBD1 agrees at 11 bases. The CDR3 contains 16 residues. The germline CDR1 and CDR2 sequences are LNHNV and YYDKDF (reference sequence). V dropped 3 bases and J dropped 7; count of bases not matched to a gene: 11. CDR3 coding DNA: TGTGCCACCAGCAGCCCTAACGGACAGGGGGCAGGAGAGCAGTACTTC. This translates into CATSSPNGQGAGEQYF.

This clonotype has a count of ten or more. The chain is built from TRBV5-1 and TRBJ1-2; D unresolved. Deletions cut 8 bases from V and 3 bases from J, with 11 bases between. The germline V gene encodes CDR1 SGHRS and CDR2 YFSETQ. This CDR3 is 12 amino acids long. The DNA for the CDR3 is TGCGCCAGTGGATGGAACTACTATGGCTACACCTTC. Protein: CASGWNYYGYTF.

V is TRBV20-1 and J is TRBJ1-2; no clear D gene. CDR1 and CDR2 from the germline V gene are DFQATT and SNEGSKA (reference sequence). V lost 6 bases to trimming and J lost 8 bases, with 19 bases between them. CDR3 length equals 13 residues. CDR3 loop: CSARKLDAPGYTF. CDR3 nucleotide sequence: TGCAGTGCAAGAAAACTTGACGCGCCAGGCTACACCTTC.

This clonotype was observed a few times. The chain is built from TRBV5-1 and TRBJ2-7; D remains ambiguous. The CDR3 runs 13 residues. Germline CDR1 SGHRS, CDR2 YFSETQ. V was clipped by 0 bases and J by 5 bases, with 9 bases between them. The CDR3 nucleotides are TGCGCCAGCAGCTTGGAGGCCGGAAACGAGCAGTACTTC. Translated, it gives CASSLEAGNEQYF.

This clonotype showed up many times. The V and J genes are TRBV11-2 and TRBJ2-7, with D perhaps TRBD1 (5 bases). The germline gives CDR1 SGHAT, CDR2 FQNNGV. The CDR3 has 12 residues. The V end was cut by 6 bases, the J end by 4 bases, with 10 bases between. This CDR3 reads CASRTTGYEQYF. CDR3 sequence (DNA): TGTGCCAGCAGAACCACAGGTTACGAGCAGTACTTC.

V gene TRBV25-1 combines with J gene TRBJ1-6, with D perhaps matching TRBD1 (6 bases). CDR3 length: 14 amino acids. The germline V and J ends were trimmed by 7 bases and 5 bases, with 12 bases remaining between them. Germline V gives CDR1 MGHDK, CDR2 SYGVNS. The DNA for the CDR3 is TGTGCCAGCACCCCAGGGGTGGATAATTCACCCCTCCACTTT. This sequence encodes CASTPGVDNSPLHF.

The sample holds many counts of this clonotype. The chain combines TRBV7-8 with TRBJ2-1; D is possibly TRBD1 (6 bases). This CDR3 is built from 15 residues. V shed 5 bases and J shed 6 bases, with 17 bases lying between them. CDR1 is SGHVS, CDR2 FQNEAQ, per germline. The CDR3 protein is CASSHYRDRLNEQFF. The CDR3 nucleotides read TGTGCCAGCAGCCATTACAGGGATCGGCTCAATGAGCAGTTCTTC.

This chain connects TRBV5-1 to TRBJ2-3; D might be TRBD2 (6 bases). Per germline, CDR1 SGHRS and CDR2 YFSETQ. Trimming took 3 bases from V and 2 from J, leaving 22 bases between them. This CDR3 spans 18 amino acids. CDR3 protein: CASSSAPTVGGSTDTQYF. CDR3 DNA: TGCGCCAGCAGCTCCGCGCCTACGGTCGGGGGATCCACAGATACGCAGTATTTT.

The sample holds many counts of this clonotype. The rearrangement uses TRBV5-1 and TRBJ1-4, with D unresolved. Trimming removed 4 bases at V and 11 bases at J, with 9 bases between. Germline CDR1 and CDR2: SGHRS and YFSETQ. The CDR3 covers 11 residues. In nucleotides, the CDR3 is TGCGCCAGCAGCGACGGAGGGAAACTGTTTTTT. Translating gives CASSDGGKLFF.

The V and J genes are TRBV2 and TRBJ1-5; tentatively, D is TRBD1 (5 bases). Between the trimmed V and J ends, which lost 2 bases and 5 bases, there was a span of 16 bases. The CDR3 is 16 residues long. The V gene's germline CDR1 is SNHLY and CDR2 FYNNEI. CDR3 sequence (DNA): TGTGCCAGCAGTGAATCGTCGGGGGGGATTCATCAGCCCCAGCATTTT. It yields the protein CASSESSGGIHQPQHF.

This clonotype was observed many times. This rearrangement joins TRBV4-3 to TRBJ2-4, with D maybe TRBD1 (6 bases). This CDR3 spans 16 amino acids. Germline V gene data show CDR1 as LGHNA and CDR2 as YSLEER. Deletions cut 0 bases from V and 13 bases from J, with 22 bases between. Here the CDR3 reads CASSQDLGRGGLPQYF. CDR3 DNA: TGCGCCAGCAGCCAAGACTTGGGCAGGGGCGGTTTGCCCCAGTACTTC.

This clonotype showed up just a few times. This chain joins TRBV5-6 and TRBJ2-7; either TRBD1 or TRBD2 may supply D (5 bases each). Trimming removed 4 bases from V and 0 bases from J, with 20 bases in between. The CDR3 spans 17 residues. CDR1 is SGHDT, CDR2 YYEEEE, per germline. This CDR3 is CASSPSTRDRYSYEQYF. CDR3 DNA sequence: TGTGCCAGCAGCCCTTCCACCCGGGACCGATACTCCTACGAGCAGTACTTC.

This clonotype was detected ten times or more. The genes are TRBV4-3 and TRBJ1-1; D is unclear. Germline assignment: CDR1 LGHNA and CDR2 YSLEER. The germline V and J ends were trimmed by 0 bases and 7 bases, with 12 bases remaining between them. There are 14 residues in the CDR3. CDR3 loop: CASSQEGWGVEAFF. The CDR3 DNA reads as TGCGCCAGCAGCCAAGAAGGATGGGGAGTTGAAGCTTTCTTT.

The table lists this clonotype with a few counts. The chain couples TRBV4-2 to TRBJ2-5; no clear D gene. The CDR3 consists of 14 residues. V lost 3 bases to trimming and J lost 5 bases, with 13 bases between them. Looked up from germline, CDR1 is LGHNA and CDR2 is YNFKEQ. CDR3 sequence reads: CASSQTTDLETQYF. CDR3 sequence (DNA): TGTGCCAGCAGCCAGACAACAGACTTGGAGACCCAGTACTTC.

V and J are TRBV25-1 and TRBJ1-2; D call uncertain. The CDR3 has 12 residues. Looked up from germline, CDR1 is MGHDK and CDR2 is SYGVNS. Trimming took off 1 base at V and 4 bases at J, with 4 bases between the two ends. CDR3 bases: TGTGCCAGCAGTGAATCCTCCTATGGCTACACCTTC. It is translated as CASSESSYGYTF.

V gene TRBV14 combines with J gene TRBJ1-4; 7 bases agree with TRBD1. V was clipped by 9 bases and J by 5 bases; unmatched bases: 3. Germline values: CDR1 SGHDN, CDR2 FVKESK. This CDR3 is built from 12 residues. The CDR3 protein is CASEGANEKLFF. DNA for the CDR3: TGTGCCAGTGAGGGGGCGAATGAAAAACTGTTTTTT.

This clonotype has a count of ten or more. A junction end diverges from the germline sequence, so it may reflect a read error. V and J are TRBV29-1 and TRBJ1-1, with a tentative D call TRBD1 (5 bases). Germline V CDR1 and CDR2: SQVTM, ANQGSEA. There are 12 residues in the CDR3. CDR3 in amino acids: CSVVRDGTETFF. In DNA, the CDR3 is TGCAGCGTTGTTAGGGACGGCACTGAAACTTTCTTT.

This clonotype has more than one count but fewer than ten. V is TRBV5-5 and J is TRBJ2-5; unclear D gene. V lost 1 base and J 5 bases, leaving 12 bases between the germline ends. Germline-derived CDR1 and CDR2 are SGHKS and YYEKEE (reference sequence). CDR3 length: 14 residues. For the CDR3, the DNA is TGTGCCAGCAGCTTGTCTGACGGTCCGGAGACCCAGTACTTC. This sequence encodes CASSLSDGPETQYF.